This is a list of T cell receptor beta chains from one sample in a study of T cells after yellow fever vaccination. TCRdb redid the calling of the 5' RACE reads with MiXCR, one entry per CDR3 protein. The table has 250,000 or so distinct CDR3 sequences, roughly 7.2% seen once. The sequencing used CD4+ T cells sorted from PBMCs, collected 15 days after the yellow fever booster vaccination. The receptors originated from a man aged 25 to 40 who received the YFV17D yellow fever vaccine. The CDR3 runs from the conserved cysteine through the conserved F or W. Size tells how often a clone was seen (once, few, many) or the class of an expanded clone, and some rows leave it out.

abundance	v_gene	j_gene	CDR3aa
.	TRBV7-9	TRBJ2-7	CASSLDGGYEQYF
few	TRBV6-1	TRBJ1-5	CASRQNGQGGRQPQHF
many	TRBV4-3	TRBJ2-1	CASSQGFANEQFF
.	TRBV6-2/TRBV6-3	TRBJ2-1	CASSYLPTGTSGRVDEQFF
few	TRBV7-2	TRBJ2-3	CASSHGTGTTDTQYF
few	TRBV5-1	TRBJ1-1	CASSPAGTGVTEAFF
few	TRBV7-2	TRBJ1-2	CASSLGQRGGGYTF
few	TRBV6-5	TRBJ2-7	CASNSRAFGGEQYF
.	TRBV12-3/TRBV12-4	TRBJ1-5	CASRRTGGQGSNQPQHF
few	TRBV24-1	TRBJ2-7	CATAGDSYEQYF
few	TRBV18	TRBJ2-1	CASSPPGHRLAGVDRNEQFF
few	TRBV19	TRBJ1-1	CASGMNTEAFF
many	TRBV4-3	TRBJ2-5	CASSQEQGGGTQYF
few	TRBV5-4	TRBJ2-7	CASSLGSAEEQYF
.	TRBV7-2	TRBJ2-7	CASSSELAVSSYEQYF
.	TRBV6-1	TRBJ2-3	CASRPPGTGGLDTQYF
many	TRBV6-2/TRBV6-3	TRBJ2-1	CASSYWRNEQFF
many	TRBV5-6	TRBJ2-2	CASSWTRSAGELFF
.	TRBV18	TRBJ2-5	CASSRGQSETQYF
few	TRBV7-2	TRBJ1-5	CASSAFGGGNQPQHF
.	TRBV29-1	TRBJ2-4	CSASSAKNIQYF
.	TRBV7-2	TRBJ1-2	CASSLVIGGYTF
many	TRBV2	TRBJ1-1	CASSVGENTEAFF
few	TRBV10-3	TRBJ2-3	CAITPGSGAPTDTQYF
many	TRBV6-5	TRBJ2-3	CASSSSADTQYF
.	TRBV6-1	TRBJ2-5	CASSGWDGQETQYF
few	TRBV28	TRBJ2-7	CASSLFRLGEQYF
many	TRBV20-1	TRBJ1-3	CSARVRTGGQDTIYF